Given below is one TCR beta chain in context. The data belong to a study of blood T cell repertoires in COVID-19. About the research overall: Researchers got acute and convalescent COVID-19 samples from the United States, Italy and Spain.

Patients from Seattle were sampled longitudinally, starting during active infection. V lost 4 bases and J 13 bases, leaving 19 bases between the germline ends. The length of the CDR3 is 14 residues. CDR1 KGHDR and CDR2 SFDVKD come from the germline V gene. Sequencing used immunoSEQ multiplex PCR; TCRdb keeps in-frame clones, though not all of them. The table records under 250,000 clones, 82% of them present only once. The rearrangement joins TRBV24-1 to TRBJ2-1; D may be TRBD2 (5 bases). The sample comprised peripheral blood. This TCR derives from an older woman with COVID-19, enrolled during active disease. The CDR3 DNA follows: TGTGCCACCAGTGACCCAGGAGCCCTAGCACAACAGTTCTTC. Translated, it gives CATSDPGALAQQFF.